Presented here are 31 T cell receptor beta chains from one specimen sequenced in a study of blood T cell repertoires in COVID-19 (TCRdb year 2020). Libraries were constructed by the immunoSEQ multiplex PCR assay. Sourced from immuneACCESS, this table was stored by TCRdb with only in-frame sequences that have V and J called. A share of the clones is absent; for the studies checked, an unresolved V gene accounts for under half, and the remainder has no known explanation. Recorded for this sample are over 110,000 clones; roughly 88% of them occurred a single time. The top ten hold roughly 10% of the sample. Input material: peripheral blood. The receptors shown here come from a man in his sixties with active or convalescent COVID-19.

The gene calls are TRBV7-8 and TRBJ2-7; D not certain. Germline CDR1 is SGHVS and CDR2 is FQNEAQ. Trimming took 1 base from V and 3 from J, leaving 10 bases between them. This CDR3 is built from 14 residues. The chain's CDR3 is CASSLGFHFYEQYV. In nucleotides, the CDR3 is TGTGCCAGCAGCTTAGGGTTTCACTTCTACGAGCAGTACGTC.

The chain combines TRBV6-2 or TRBV6-3 with TRBJ2-7; 11 bases are shared with TRBD2. The CDR3 is 18 residues long. CDR1 and CDR2 from the germline V gene are MNHEY and SVGEGT. The junction had 14 bases not matched to a gene; V was cut back by 3 bases and J by 4 bases. The CDR3 loop reads CASSYAPSTSGSPYEQYV. CDR3 bases: TGTGCCAGCAGTTATGCCCCCTCCACTAGCGGGAGTCCGTACGAGCAGTACGTC.

The chain uses TRBV7-2 and TRBJ2-1; 9 bases line up with TRBD2. Germline-derived CDR1 and CDR2 are SGHTA and FQGNSA. The V and J ends lost 1 base and 5 bases, in that order; junction bases with no gene match: 3. This CDR3 comprises 15 residues. The CDR3, as DNA: TGTGCCAGCAGCTTAGGCCTAGCGGGGCACAATGAGCAGTTCTTC. This sequence encodes CASSLGLAGHNEQFF. The variable domain in full, completed from reference TRBV7-2 and TRBJ2-1, reads GAGVSQSPSNKVTEKGKDVELRCDPISGHTALYWYRQSLGQGLEFLIYFQGNSAPDKSGLPSDRFSAERTGGSVSTLTIQRTQQEDSAVYLCASSLGLAGHNEQFFGPGTRLTVL.

This chain connects TRBV30 to TRBJ1-4, with D perhaps matching TRBD1 (5 bases). V was trimmed by 5 bases and J by 5 bases, leaving 12 bases between them. From germline, CDR1 is GTSNPN and CDR2 SVGIG (reference sequence). The CDR3 extends over 13 amino acids. CDR3 loop: CAWRDSGNEKLFF. DNA for the CDR3: TGTGCCTGGCGGGACTCGGGGAATGAAAAACTGTTTTTT. Using reference TRBV30 and TRBJ1-4 for the parts outside the CDR3, the full variable domain is SQTIHQWPATLVQPVGSPLSLECTVEGTSNPNLYWYRQAAGRGLQLLFYSVGIGQISSEVPQNLSASRPQDRQFILSSKKLLLSDSGFYLCAWRDSGNEKLFFGSGTQLSVL.

The V and J genes are TRBV24-1 and TRBJ2-5; 9 bases agree with TRBD1. This CDR3 is built from 15 residues. Trimming took 3 bases from V and 5 from J; bases not matched to a gene: 6. Germline V lookup: CDR1 KGHDR, CDR2 SFDVKD. In DNA, the CDR3 is TGTGCCACCAGTGATGGGACAGGGAATTCGGAGACCCAGTACTTC. This encodes CATSDGTGNSETQYF.

The chain joins TRBV28 to TRBJ1-1; D gene unclear. Trimming took off 7 bases at V and 5 bases at J, with 17 bases between the two ends. Germline values: CDR1 MDHEN, CDR2 SYDVKM. This CDR3 is built from 14 residues. The CDR3 sequence is CASMVNSRETEAFF. CDR3 DNA: TGTGCCAGCATGGTGAACAGCCGAGAGACTGAAGCTTTCTTT.

The V call is TRBV19, the J call TRBJ1-5; the D gene is possibly TRBD1 (5 bases). V was pared by 6 bases and J by 6 bases, with 9 bases between. CDR1 and CDR2 (germline): LNHDA, SQIVND (reference sequence). This CDR3 has 12 amino acids. The DNA for the CDR3 is TGTGCCAGTAGAGGGGTGGGTCAGCCCCAGCATTTT. Its translation is CASRGVGQPQHF.

The gene calls are TRBV7-2 and TRBJ2-3; possibly TRBD2 for D (6 bases). Trimming cost V 5 bases and J 2 bases, with 17 bases left between them. This CDR3 has 16 residues. CDR1 and CDR2 from the germline V gene are SGHTA and FQGNSA. CDR3 region: CASSPRIRESTDTQYF. The CDR3 region has the DNA TGTGCCAGCAGCCCTCGAATACGGGAGTCCACAGATACGCAGTATTTT.

This sequence joins TRBV7-9 and TRBJ1-2; D ambiguous. The V and J ends lost 4 bases and 4 bases respectively, with 7 bases between them. From germline, CDR1 is SEHNR and CDR2 FQNEAQ (reference sequence). The CDR3 has 12 amino acids. CDR3 loop: CASSSGVYGYTF. CDR3 in DNA: TGTGCCAGCAGCTCCGGAGTCTATGGCTACACCTTC.

V gene TRBV11-2 combines with J gene TRBJ2-7; 7 bases are a match to TRBD1. CDR1 SGHAT and CDR2 FQNNGV come from the germline V gene. J lost 2 bases, V lost 3 bases, and 4 bases had no gene match. This CDR3 has 14 residues. Here the CDR3 DNA reads TGTGCCAGCAGCTTCTCACAGGGGACCTACGAGCAGTACTTC. Translating it yields CASSFSQGTYEQYF. Drawing the rest from reference TRBV11-2 and TRBJ2-7, the complete variable domain is EAGVAQSPRYKIIEKRQSVAFWCNPISGHATLYWYQQILGQGPKLLIQFQNNGVVDDSQLPKDRFSAERLKGVDSTLKIQPAKLEDSAVYLCASSFSQGTYEQYFGPGTRLTVT.

This chain connects TRBV7-2 to TRBJ2-5, with 9 bases that match TRBD2. In germline, CDR1 is SGHTA, CDR2 FQGNSA. The V and J ends lost 4 bases and 2 bases, in that order; junction bases with no gene match: 5. CDR3 length equals 15 residues. The CDR3 reads CASSSLAGPQETQYF. For the CDR3, the DNA is TGTGCCAGCAGCTCCCTAGCGGGACCTCAAGAGACCCAGTACTTC.

The gene calls are TRBV4-1 and TRBJ1-1, with TRBD1 as a possible D gene (5 bases). CDR1 and CDR2 (germline): MGHRA, YSYEKL. This CDR3 contains 13 residues. With 4 bases removed from V and 1 base from J, the gap between germline ends came to 7 bases. CDR3 residues: CASSPQGNTEAFF. The CDR3 DNA follows: TGCGCCAGCAGCCCCCAGGGGAACACTGAAGCTTTCTTT.

This clone occurred a few times. The same CDR3 is also encoded by other DNA sequences in this sample. V and J are TRBV4-3 and TRBJ1-1; D gene unclear. Germline V gives CDR1 LGHNA, CDR2 YSLEER. The CDR3 consists of 13 residues. The V and J ends lost 0 bases and 1 base respectively, with 3 bases between them. CDR3 in DNA: TGCGCCAGCAGCCAAGATCGGAACACTGAAGCTTTCTTT. This gives the protein CASSQDRNTEAFF.

V is TRBV7-8 and J is TRBJ2-1; 10 bases match TRBD2. Trimming at V came to 5 bases and at J to 0 bases, leaving 4 bases not matched to a gene. This CDR3 contains 16 residues. Germline V CDR1 and CDR2: SGHVS, FQNEAQ. CDR3 DNA sequence: TGTGCCAGCAGCCCGGGACTAGCGATCTCCTACAATGAGCAGTTCTTC. Translation: CASSPGLAISYNEQFF.

In its sample, this clone was seen once. The rearrangement joins TRBV10-3 to TRBJ1-2; D may be TRBD1 (6 bases). CDR1 is ENHRY and CDR2 is SYGVKD in the germline V gene. V lost 3 bases and J 7 bases, leaving 18 bases between the germline ends. The CDR3 sequence is 15 residues long. As DNA, the CDR3 is TGTGCCATCAGTGAATTTGGGGACATTAGGTTTGGCTACACCTTC. It translates to CAISEFGDIRFGYTF.

The chain uses TRBV9 and TRBJ2-1, with 8 bases lining up with TRBD2. V was pared by 7 bases and J by 4 bases, with 10 bases of the junction left unmatched. Germline-derived CDR1 and CDR2 are SGDLS and YYNGEE. The CDR3 contains 15 residues. CDR3: CASSERERGYNEQFF. CDR3 in DNA: TGTGCCAGCTCCGAGCGGGAGCGGGGTTACAATGAGCAGTTCTTC.

The CDR3 bases are TGTGCCAGCAGCGTAGCCGTCAGGGGGGACTATGGCTACACCTTC. Residues: CASSVAVRGDYGYTF. The J gene is TRBJ1-2, the V gene TRBV9; 7 bases match TRBD1. Germline lookup yields CDR1 SGDLS and CDR2 YYNGEE. Losses at the gene ends were 0 bases for V and 3 bases for J; bases not matched to a gene: 5. This CDR3 is 15 amino acids long.

The chain carries TRBV12-5 and TRBJ1-5; TRBD1 might be the D (6 bases). Trimming took off 7 bases at V and 6 bases at J, with 22 bases between the two ends. The CDR3 runs 16 residues. Germline assignment: CDR1 LGHNT and CDR2 FRNRAP. The CDR3: CASAPLGGPHGQPQHF. The CDR3 coding sequence is TGTGCTAGTGCTCCTCTGGGGGGGCCTCACGGTCAGCCCCAGCATTTT.

The rearrangement joins TRBV5-1 to TRBJ1-1; D not certain. Trimming removed 0 bases from V and 9 bases from J, with 12 bases in between. CDR1 and CDR2 (germline): SGHRS, YFSETQ. The CDR3 runs to 13 residues. The CDR3 is CASSLAVEGKAFF. CDR3 coding DNA: TGCGCCAGCAGCTTGGCCGTCGAGGGTAAAGCTTTCTTT.

The rearrangement joins TRBV5-4 to TRBJ1-1; D is ambiguous. This CDR3 is 12 amino acids long. The germline V gene encodes CDR1 SGHNT and CDR2 YYREEE (reference sequence). V dropped 3 bases and J dropped 7 bases, with 10 bases sitting between them. The CDR3 DNA is TGTGCCAGCAGCTCTCCGGGAATTGAAGCTTTCTTT. This encodes CASSSPGIEAFF.

The chain couples TRBV7-2 to TRBJ1-1; 8 nucleotides agree with TRBD1. The germline V gene encodes CDR1 SGHTA and CDR2 FQGNSA. J gave up 1 base and V 1 base, and 2 bases lay outside the gene matches. The CDR3 is 15 residues long. CDR3 DNA sequence: TGTGCCAGCAGCTTAGGGACAGGGTCGAACACTGAAGCTTTCTTT. It translates to CASSLGTGSNTEAFF.

CDR3 sequence reads: CASSPRQGPGSGNTIYF. Written as DNA, the CDR3 is TGTGCCAGCAGCCCCAGACAAGGTCCAGGGTCTGGAAACACCATATATTTT. J is TRBJ1-3 and V is TRBV7-2; D may be TRBD1 (5 bases). V lost 5 bases, J lost 1 base, and 18 bases lay in between. CDR1 and CDR2 (germline): SGHTA, FQGNSA. CDR3 length equals 17 residues.

This chain joins TRBV18 and TRBJ1-4; TRBD1 agrees at 8 bases. The CDR3 runs to 15 residues. V dropped 5 bases and J dropped 8; count of bases not matched to a gene: 10. Germline loops: CDR1 KGHSH, CDR2 LQKENI. This chain's CDR3 is CASSESDRVGEKLFF. DNA of the CDR3: TGTGCCAGCTCAGAGTCGGACAGGGTTGGAGAAAAACTGTTTTTT.

V gene TRBV4-1 combines with J gene TRBJ2-1; TRBD2 matches at 11 bases. There are 14 residues in the CDR3. J gave up 10 bases and V 6 bases, and 8 bases lay outside the gene matches. Germline V CDR1 and CDR2: MGHRA, YSYEKL. The CDR3 bases are TGCGCCAGCAGGGCAGGCGGACTAGCGGGCGAGCAGTTCTTC. This encodes CASRAGGLAGEQFF.

V usage is TRBV6-5 and J usage is TRBJ1-3; D unresolved. V was shortened by 6 bases and J by 0 bases, with 9 bases between the two germline ends. Per germline, CDR1 MNHEY and CDR2 SVGAGI. This CDR3 is 14 amino acids long. The DNA for the CDR3 is TGTGCCAGCAGCCGCATGAGCTCTGGAAACACCATATATTTT. Amino acids: CASSRMSSGNTIYF.

This chain links TRBV5-1 with TRBJ2-5; D is undetermined. Germline CDR1 SGHRS, CDR2 YFSETQ. This CDR3 has 14 residues. The V and J ends lost 0 bases and 0 bases respectively, with 6 bases between them. The CDR3 sequence is CASSLASYQETQYF. CDR3 coding DNA: TGCGCCAGCAGCTTGGCCTCGTACCAAGAGACCCAGTACTTC.

For the CDR3, the DNA is TGTGCCAGCAGTGCTACACTGGACAGGGCCCCCCATGGCTACACCTTC. As protein: CASSATLDRAPHGYTF. The chain couples TRBV6-1 to TRBJ1-2; TRBD1 aligns across 8 bases. CDR1 and CDR2 from the germline V gene are MNHNS and SASEGT. This CDR3 comprises 16 residues. V gave up 4 bases and J gave up 6 bases; unmatched junction bases: 13.

J is TRBJ1-6 and V is TRBV30, with 8 bases fitting TRBD1. CDR1 is GTSNPN and CDR2 is SVGIG in the germline V gene (reference sequence). The CDR3 totals 16 residues. V lost 5 bases to trimming and J lost 0 bases; unmatched junction nucleotides: 6. Here the CDR3 DNA reads TGTGCCTGGGAAAGACAGGGGAACTCCTATAATTCACCCCTCCACTTT. This codes for CAWERQGNSYNSPLHF.

V gene TRBV2 combines with J gene TRBJ2-3, with TRBD2 matching over 13 bases. Germline V gene lookup returns CDR1 SNHLY and CDR2 FYNNEI. The CDR3 consists of 17 residues. V was clipped by 6 bases and J by 3 bases; unmatched bases: 9. The CDR3 nucleotides are TGTGCCAGCAGAAGGTGGACTAGCGGGAGAGGGACAGATACGCAGTATTTT. Protein product: CASRRWTSGRGTDTQYF.

The chain uses TRBV5-6 and TRBJ2-5; TRBD1 matches 10 bases. V lost 3 bases to trimming and J lost 2 bases; unmatched junction nucleotides: 7. Per germline, CDR1 SGHDT and CDR2 YYEEEE. CDR3 length: 16 residues. CDR3 DNA: TGTGCCAGCAGCTCGGACAGGGGGTACCATCAAGAGACCCAGTACTTC. Translating it yields CASSSDRGYHQETQYF.

The gene calls are TRBV7-2 and TRBJ2-2; TRBD2 matches at 7 bases. The J segment lost 3 bases and the V segment lost 2 bases, leaving 6 bases of the junction unmatched. The CDR3 is 16 residues long. CDR1 is SGHTA, CDR2 FQGNSA, per germline. The CDR3: CASSLSSSGYTGELFF. The CDR3 nucleotides are TGTGCCAGCAGCTTAAGTTCTAGCGGTTACACCGGGGAGCTGTTTTTT.